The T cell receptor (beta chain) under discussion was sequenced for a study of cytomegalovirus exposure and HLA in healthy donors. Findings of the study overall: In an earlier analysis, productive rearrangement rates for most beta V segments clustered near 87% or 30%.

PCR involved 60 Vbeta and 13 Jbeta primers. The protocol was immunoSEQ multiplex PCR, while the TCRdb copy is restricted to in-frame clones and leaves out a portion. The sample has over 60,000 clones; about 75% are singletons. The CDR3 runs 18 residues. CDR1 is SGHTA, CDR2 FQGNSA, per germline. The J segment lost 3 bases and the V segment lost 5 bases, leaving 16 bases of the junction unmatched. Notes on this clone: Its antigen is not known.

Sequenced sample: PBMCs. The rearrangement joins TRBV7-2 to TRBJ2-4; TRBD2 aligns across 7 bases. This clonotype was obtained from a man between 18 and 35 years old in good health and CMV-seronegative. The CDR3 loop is CASSRGGVGSVGKNIQYF. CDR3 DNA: TGTGCCAGCAGCCGTGGGGGGGTGGGATCGGTAGGCAAAAACATTCAGTACTTC.